The T cell receptor beta chain described here comes from a study of control samples from healthy donors and cancer patients (dated by TCRdb to about 2020). This clone has just one count. Its antigen is unknown. Qualities for individual bases were not recorded, and no much larger clone is one base off. Library preparation used the immunoSEQ multiplex PCR assay. Imported from immuneACCESS, the table was reduced by TCRdb to in-frame sequences with V and J called. These copies leave out some clones; in studies compared against another copy, an unresolved V gene accounts for under half, and the cause of the remainder is not known. This sample has some 140,000 clones in its table, and around 94% of those were observed once. Approximately 14% of the sample rests with the top ten. At the junction V is shortened by 5 bases and J by 1 base, with 15 bases in between. The CDR3 goes from the cysteine to the phenylalanine over 15 residues. The only DNA kept is the CDR3, 45 bases in frame from the first base. CDR1 SGHVS and CDR2 FQNEAQ were looked up in the germline V gene.

The sequenced material came from PBMCs. Recombination joined TRBV7-8 with TRBJ2-7, with the D gene uncertain. The TCR originated in a man in his sixties with colorectal cancer. The CDR3 protein sequence reads: CASSASMVASYEQYF. The nucleotide sequence reads TGTGCCAGCAGCGCATCCATGGTTGCATCCTACGAGCAGTACTTC.